This entry lists 8 T cell receptor beta chains sequenced from one sample in a study of T cell changes during pregnancy in multiple sclerosis. Method: immunoSEQ multiplex PCR; TCRdb's copy keeps in-frame clones and lacks some. The sample comprises tens of thousands of clones, approximately 87% of which are singletons, and 1.5% rests with the top ten. The sample was peripheral blood, taken in the first trimester of pregnancy. All receptors derive from a female donor in good health, enrolled as a control in a pregnancy study.

This chain joins TRBV27 and TRBJ1-2; TRBD1 agrees at 10 bases. The CDR3 length is 14 residues. Germline values: CDR1 MNHEY, CDR2 SMNVEV (reference sequence). V gave up 5 bases and J gave up 3 bases; unmatched junction bases: 3. CDR3 sequence: CASSATGGYYGYTF. The CDR3 DNA follows: TGTGCCAGCAGTGCGACAGGGGGCTACTATGGCTACACCTTC.

The gene calls are TRBV7-9 and TRBJ2-1, with 9 bases lining up with TRBD2. V gave up 3 bases and J gave up 2 bases; unmatched junction bases: 5. This CDR3 contains 16 residues. Germline V gene sequence: CDR1 SEHNR, CDR2 FQNEAQ (reference sequence). CDR3 loop: CASSFWRGGTYNEQFF. The CDR3, as DNA: TGTGCCAGCAGCTTTTGGCGGGGGGGAACCTACAATGAGCAGTTCTTC. Full variable domain (outside the CDR3, taken from reference TRBV7-9 and TRBJ2-1): DTGVSQNPRHKITKRGQNVTFRCDPISEHNRLYWYRQTLGQGPEFLTYFQNEAQLEKSRLLSDRFSAERPKGSFSTLEIQRTEQGDSAMYLCASSFWRGGTYNEQFFGPGTRLTVL.

This chain joins TRBV30 and TRBJ1-5; 8 nucleotides align to TRBD1. The length of the CDR3 is 15 residues. V lost 2 bases and J lost 3; bases outside the gene matches: 6. Germline values: CDR1 GTSNPN, CDR2 SVGIG (reference sequence). In DNA, the CDR3 is TGTGCCTGGAGTCCCGACAGGGGAGACAATCAGCCCCAGCATTTT. Translation gives CAWSPDRGDNQPQHF.

The chain uses TRBV5-4 and TRBJ2-7; D not resolved. V lost 0 bases, J lost 3 bases, and 7 bases lay in between. The length of the CDR3 is 13 residues. Germline V gives CDR1 SGHNT, CDR2 YYREEE (reference sequence). Here the CDR3 DNA reads TGTGCCAGCAGCTTGGAGCGTGACTACGAGCAGTACTTC. As protein: CASSLERDYEQYF.

The chain carries TRBV6-5 and TRBJ2-7; 7 nucleotides agree with TRBD2. V was clipped by 6 bases and J by 5 bases; unmatched bases: 13. The germline V gene encodes CDR1 MNHEY and CDR2 SVGAGI. The CDR3 runs to 15 residues. In nucleotides, the CDR3 is TGTGCCAGCAGCTTGTATAGGACTAGTCGGCACGAGCAGTACTTC. It codes for CASSLYRTSRHEQYF.

This sequence joins TRBV28 and TRBJ1-2, with D possibly matching TRBD1 (6 bases). This CDR3 is built from 16 residues. The V and J ends lost 5 bases and 4 bases respectively, with 20 bases between them. Germline CDR1 is MDHEN and CDR2 is SYDVKM. The CDR3 sequence is CASSIAGGGSIYGYTF. In nucleotides, the CDR3 is TGTGCCAGCAGTATCGCCGGTGGGGGCTCTATCTATGGCTACACCTTC.

The count of this clone is one. This CDR3 is CASSLQGMSGNTIYF. The CDR3 coding sequence is TGCGCCAGCAGCTTACAGGGGATGTCTGGAAACACCATATATTTT. The V and J genes are TRBV5-1 and TRBJ1-3; 7 positions agree with TRBD1. The CDR3 is 15 amino acids. V was clipped by 2 bases and J by 1 base; unmatched bases: 3. The V gene's germline CDR1 is SGHRS and CDR2 YFSETQ.

This chain uses TRBV11-3 with TRBJ1-1; 9 nucleotides match TRBD1. The V gene end was trimmed by 11 bases and the J gene end by 0 bases; junction bases not matched to a gene: 10. This CDR3 region has 15 residues. Germline-derived CDR1 and CDR2 are SGHNT and YENEEA. The CDR3 is CASAPGTGLNTEAFF. In nucleotides, the CDR3 is TGTGCCTCGGCCCCAGGGACAGGGCTGAACACTGAAGCTTTCTTT.